A single sample gave rise to the 15 T cell receptor beta chains below, sequenced in a study of blood T cell repertoires in COVID-19. The protocol was immunoSEQ multiplex PCR, while the TCRdb copy is restricted to in-frame clones and leaves out a portion. The top ten clones hold about 2% of a sample with under 200,000 clones, approximately 91% of them seen once. The sequenced sample consisted of peripheral blood. The receptors here all came from a man aged 18 to 35 with acute or convalescent COVID-19.

On this clone: The sample has other DNA sequences that encode this CDR3 too. The CDR3 is CASSDRGDTQYF. The CDR3 bases are TGTGCCAGCAGTGACCGGGGGGATACGCAGTATTTT. The rearrangement uses TRBV2 and TRBJ2-3; possible D gene TRBD2, 6 bases. With 3 bases removed from V and 6 bases from J, the gap between germline ends came to 7 bases. CDR1 SNHLY and CDR2 FYNNEI come from the germline V gene. The CDR3 length is 12 residues.

The chain employs TRBV7-9 and TRBJ2-1; the match to TRBD2 covers 13 bases. Germline-derived CDR1 and CDR2 are SEHNR and FQNEAQ (reference sequence). V shed 6 bases and J 8 bases; nucleotides not matched to a gene: 13. The CDR3 length is 17 residues. CDR3 DNA: TGTGCCAGCAGTCGGACTAGCGGGGGCCTCCCCGAAGATGAGCAGTTCTTC. Amino acid sequence: CASSRTSGGLPEDEQFF.

This rearrangement joins TRBV18 to TRBJ1-1, with 10 bases fitting TRBD1. The CDR3 is 16 amino acids. Losses at the gene ends were 3 bases for V and 0 bases for J; bases not matched to a gene: 4. Germline V CDR1 and CDR2: KGHSH, LQKENI. CDR3 loop: CASSPWTGGVNTEAFF. As DNA, the CDR3 is TGTGCCAGCTCACCTTGGACAGGGGGAGTGAACACTGAAGCTTTCTTT.

The genes are TRBV9 and TRBJ1-4, with 10 bases identical to TRBD1. CDR1 is SGDLS, CDR2 YYNGEE, per germline. The ends lost 3 bases at V and 4 bases at J; junction bases unmatched: 3. CDR3 size: 15 residues. DNA for the CDR3: TGTGCCAGCAGCGACAGGACAGGGGGTAATGAAAAACTGTTTTTT. Translated: CASSDRTGGNEKLFF.

V and J are TRBV30 and TRBJ2-1, with D possibly being TRBD2 (7 bases). V was shortened by 2 bases and J by 5 bases, with 13 bases between the two germline ends. This CDR3 comprises 14 residues. Germline V gives CDR1 GTSNPN, CDR2 SVGIG (reference sequence). The CDR3 sequence: CAWSRGGSNNEQFF. The CDR3 DNA is TGTGCCTGGAGTAGGGGGGGGTCGAACAATGAGCAGTTCTTC.

The J gene is TRBJ2-6, the V gene TRBV5-1; 15 bases align to TRBD2. Trimming cost V 3 bases and J 2 bases; bases outside gene matches: 3. The length of the CDR3 is 18 residues. Germline lookup yields CDR1 SGHRS and CDR2 YFSETQ. The CDR3: CASSSGTSGGTGANVLTF. The CDR3 DNA reads TGCGCCAGCAGCTCCGGGACTAGCGGGGGGACTGGGGCCAACGTCCTGACTTTC.

The chain couples TRBV5-7 to TRBJ1-1, with 9 positions matching TRBD1. TRBV5-7 belongs to the ORF category, with a function that is uncertain. The junction had 9 bases not matched to a gene; V was cut back by 0 bases and J by 0 bases. CDR3 length: 18 residues. CDR3 bases: TGTGCCAGCAGCTTGGAGTGGGACAGGGTCCTTATGAACACTGAAGCTTTCTTT. This codes for CASSLEWDRVLMNTEAFF.

The gene calls are TRBV27 and TRBJ2-6, with D possibly matching TRBD1 (6 bases). Per the germline V gene, CDR1 is MNHEY and CDR2 is SMNVEV (reference sequence). V dropped 5 bases and J dropped 0 bases, with 8 bases sitting between them. The CDR3 loop spans 15 amino acids. The CDR3 loop is CASSGQFSGANVLTF. Written as DNA, the CDR3 is TGTGCCAGCAGTGGACAGTTCTCTGGGGCCAACGTCCTGACTTTC.

The CDR3 DNA follows: TGTGCCACCAGTGACCCCCGGACTAGCGGGAGACACGAGCAGTACTTC. This encodes CATSDPRTSGRHEQYF. V and J are TRBV24-1 and TRBJ2-7, with 13 bases lining up with TRBD2. Germline lookup yields CDR1 KGHDR and CDR2 SFDVKD. V was pared by 4 bases and J by 5 bases, with 7 bases of the junction left unmatched. This CDR3 is built from 16 residues.

The chain recombines TRBV19 with TRBJ2-7; 7 nucleotides agree with TRBD2. The CDR3 runs to 16 residues. Germline V gives CDR1 LNHDA, CDR2 SQIVND (reference sequence). V was pared by 2 bases and J by 2 bases, with 9 bases of the junction left unmatched. The CDR3 region has the DNA TGTGCCAGTAGTATATCTCGGCCCCGGGGGGCCTACGAGCAGTACTTC. It encodes CASSISRPRGAYEQYF.

The chain links TRBV19 to TRBJ2-7; D is possibly TRBD1 (6 bases). The V gene's germline CDR1 is LNHDA and CDR2 SQIVND (reference sequence). V was shortened by 5 bases and J by 5 bases, with 10 bases between the two germline ends. CDR3 size: 12 residues. The CDR3 loop reads CASSPNRDEQYF. CDR3 sequence (DNA): TGTGCCAGTAGTCCGAACAGGGACGAGCAGTACTTC.

This chain connects TRBV20-1 to TRBJ2-1; D may be TRBD1 (5 bases). The germline V gene has CDR1 DFQATT and CDR2 SNEGSKA (reference sequence). V was trimmed by 6 bases and J by 15 bases, leaving 18 bases between them. CDR3 length equals 11 residues. The CDR3 DNA is TGCAGTGCGGCAGGGAAGGGGCTGCTGTTCTTC. The encoded protein is CSAAGKGLLFF.

The V and J genes are TRBV7-9 and TRBJ1-2, with TRBD1 matching over 7 bases. The germline V gene has CDR1 SEHNR and CDR2 FQNEAQ (reference sequence). CDR3 length equals 13 residues. V was clipped by 5 bases and J by 4 bases; unmatched bases: 4. CDR3 nucleotides: TGTGCCAGCAGCCGGGGACAGAGCTATGGCTACACCTTC. Residues: CASSRGQSYGYTF.

The chain joins TRBV19 to TRBJ2-5; D remains ambiguous. This CDR3 has 13 amino acids. Deletions cut 1 base from V and 2 bases from J, with 5 bases between. CDR1 is LNHDA, CDR2 SQIVND, per germline (reference sequence). CDR3 amino acids: CASSIGTQETQYF. The CDR3 DNA reads as TGTGCCAGTAGTATAGGAACTCAAGAGACCCAGTACTTC.

The gene calls are TRBV5-1 and TRBJ1-6; D possibly corresponds to TRBD1 (5 bases). This CDR3 has 16 residues. Germline values: CDR1 SGHRS, CDR2 YFSETQ. The V end was cut by 0 bases, the J end by 7 bases, with 14 bases between. CDR3 in amino acids: CASSLDAVWGNSPLHF. Written as DNA, the CDR3 is TGCGCCAGCAGCTTGGATGCAGTCTGGGGCAATTCACCCCTCCACTTT.